This TCR beta chain is drawn from a study of blood T cell repertoires in COVID-19. Looking at the study overall: Some COVID-19 samples were acute and others convalescent; all came from the United States, Italy and Spain. T cells, B-cell-depleted T cells, or PBMCs supplied cDNA or gDNA.

The Seattle patients joined while their infection was active and were tracked longitudinally afterward. Original analysis: Reference gene primer amplification yielded estimated nucleated cell counts. Repertoires were generated with immunoSEQ multiplex PCR, while TCRdb's copy carries only in-frame clones and drops some. For V, J and clone size, that table is used; D and trimming come from the DNA. The table has more than 200,000 clones, around 89% seen once. Trimming took off 4 bases at V and 3 bases at J, with 16 bases between the two ends. The CDR3 totals 15 residues. CDR1 is SGHNT, CDR2 YENEEA, per germline.

V usage is TRBV11-3 and J usage is TRBJ2-7, with a tentative D call TRBD2 (6 bases). The origin of this receptor is a woman under 40 with COVID-19, enrolled during active disease. Input material: peripheral blood. The CDR3 DNA follows: TGTGCCAGCAGCTCCGGGACTCCCGCGGACTACGAGCAGTACGTC. Its protein is CASSSGTPADYEQYV.